Below, one T cell receptor beta chain is given with its context. Its antigen is unidentified. The V end lost 4 bases, the J end lost 4 bases, and 14 bases lay between the germline ends. Germline V gene data show CDR1 as SEHNR and CDR2 as FQNEAQ (reference sequence). CDR3 length equals 14 residues. Blood samples were obtained at baseline, cycle 4 day 1, and cycle 7 day 1. The sample comes from a study of OX40 agonist ivuxolimab in advanced cancers. Overall study context: Patients were around 83% male with ages roughly 20 to 90, mean 60.

The table came from immunoSEQ multiplex PCR; TCRdb's copy has only in-frame clones and leaves some out. The table lists some 50,000 clones, just under 95% of them singletons. General study points: On average, a greater number of expanded clones characterised CD8+ T cells relative to CD4+.

This TCR was sampled from an adult with an advanced solid tumor such as melanoma, head and neck, liver or kidney cancer. The sequences come from CD4+ or CD8+ T cells sorted from blood, collected in a trial of the OX40 agonist ivuxolimab. This chain joins TRBV7-9 and TRBJ2-7; weak D call: TRBD2 (6 bases). The CDR3, as DNA: TGTGCCAGCAGCTCCGGGGCGGGATTATACGAGCAGTACTTC. Its translation: CASSSGAGLYEQYF.